Presented here are 26 T cell receptor beta chains from one specimen sequenced in a study of blood T cell repertoires in COVID-19. Produced via immunoSEQ multiplex PCR; TCRdb's table is partial and in-frame only. The sample includes under 250,000 clones, more than 65% of them seen just once. The sequencing input was peripheral blood. The receptors stem from a man aged 45-65 years with active or convalescent COVID-19.

This chain connects TRBV12-3 or TRBV12-4 to TRBJ1-5; D gene uncertain. Trimming took 2 bases from V and 5 from J, leaving 7 bases between them. The length of the CDR3 is 13 residues. Here the CDR3 reads CASSLQADQPQHF. The CDR3 DNA reads as TGTGCCAGCAGTTTACAGGCTGATCAGCCCCAGCATTTT.

J is TRBJ1-4 and V is TRBV19; 7 positions match TRBD1. Trimming took 5 bases from V and 8 from J; bases not matched to a gene: 8. The germline gives CDR1 LNHDA, CDR2 SQIVND (reference sequence). The CDR3 runs to 14 residues. The CDR3 nucleotides are TGTGCCAGTAGTTTGGGACAGAATAGAGAAAAACTGTTTTTT. It encodes CASSLGQNREKLFF. Full variable domain (rest looked up from reference TRBV19 and TRBJ1-4): DGGITQSPKYLFRKEGQNVTLSCEQNLNHDAMYWYRQDPGQGLRLIYYSQIVNDFQKGDIAEGYSVSREKKESFPLTVTSAQKNPTAFYLCASSLGQNREKLFFGSGTQLSVL.

This chain uses TRBV18 with TRBJ1-3; TRBD1 might be the D (5 bases). V gave up 1 base and J gave up 0 bases, with 13 bases separating them. The length of the CDR3 is 17 residues. CDR1 and CDR2 (germline): KGHSH, LQKENI. This chain's CDR3 is CASSPRNGAPSGNTIYF. CDR3 nucleotide sequence: TGTGCCAGCTCACCACGGAATGGGGCCCCCTCTGGAAACACCATATATTTT.

This clone was picked up a small number of times. The chain employs TRBV19 and TRBJ1-1, with a possible D match to TRBD1 (6 bases). This CDR3 has 15 residues. V was cut by 7 bases and J by 5 bases, with 20 bases left in between. Germline CDR1 and CDR2: LNHDA and SQIVND (reference sequence). CDR3 amino acids: CASIAPGAGSTEAFF. For the CDR3, the DNA is TGTGCCAGTATCGCTCCAGGGGCTGGTAGTACTGAAGCTTTCTTT.

This clone was observed many times. The rearrangement joins TRBV28 to TRBJ2-7; D possibly corresponds to TRBD1 (6 bases). Germline V gene data show CDR1 as MDHEN and CDR2 as SYDVKM. V was cut by 2 bases and J by 0 bases, with 23 bases left in between. The CDR3 is 19 amino acids. This CDR3 is CASSLGSTFRRDTSYEQYF. The CDR3 bases are TGTGCCAGCAGTTTAGGGTCTACGTTTCGCCGGGACACCTCCTACGAGCAGTACTTC.

A few counts support this clone. The chain links TRBV19 to TRBJ2-1; 8 bases align to TRBD2. There are 15 residues in the CDR3. V dropped 3 bases and J dropped 8; count of bases not matched to a gene: 9. Germline V lookup: CDR1 LNHDA, CDR2 SQIVND (reference sequence). In DNA form, the CDR3 reads TGTGCCAGTAGTATTACAATAGCGGGGAGTTATGAGCAGTTCTTC. Translation gives CASSITIAGSYEQFF.

The chain links TRBV12-3 or TRBV12-4 to TRBJ1-5; D might be TRBD1 (5 bases). V lost 3 bases and J 6 bases, leaving 9 bases between the germline ends. There are 13 residues in the CDR3. CDR3 region: CASSFGGFQPQHF. The CDR3 DNA reads TGTGCCAGCAGTTTCGGGGGTTTTCAGCCCCAGCATTTT.

The chain combines TRBV13 with TRBJ1-3; 8 positions match TRBD1. Germline V gene sequence: CDR1 PRHDT, CDR2 FYEKMQ (reference sequence). The ends lost 5 bases at V and 6 bases at J; junction bases unmatched: 9. The CDR3 runs to 15 residues. The CDR3 region is CASSPSSQGANTIYF. Written as DNA, the CDR3 is TGTGCCAGCAGCCCCTCGTCCCAGGGGGCAAACACCATATATTTT.

This chain uses TRBV29-1 with TRBJ2-3, with TRBD1 matching over 7 bases. CDR1 is SQVTM and CDR2 is ANQGSEA in the germline V gene. This CDR3 is built from 13 residues. The V segment lost 7 bases and the J segment 1 base; nucleotides outside the gene matches: 5. As DNA, the CDR3 is TGCAGCGGTACCGGGACAGGCACAGATACGCAGTATTTT. It codes for CSGTGTGTDTQYF.

The chain has TRBV4-3 and TRBJ2-1; 7 bases line up with TRBD1. V dropped 2 bases and J dropped 6; count of bases not matched to a gene: 13. This CDR3 region has 17 residues. Germline values: CDR1 LGHNA, CDR2 YSLEER. The DNA for the CDR3 is TGCGCCAGCAGCCAAACCCCAGACAGGGCCGCCGGCAATGAGCAGTTCTTC. It codes for CASSQTPDRAAGNEQFF.

V and J are TRBV6-5 and TRBJ1-2; D perhaps matches TRBD1 (6 bases). Deletions cut 2 bases from V and 5 bases from J, with 15 bases between. Germline assignment: CDR1 MNHEY and CDR2 SVGAGI. This CDR3 has 15 residues. The CDR3 loop is CASSYDPDSSYGYTF. Written as DNA, the CDR3 is TGTGCCAGCAGTTACGATCCGGACAGCTCTTATGGCTACACCTTC.

V gene TRBV5-1 combines with J gene TRBJ1-2; a possible D gene is TRBD1 (5 bases). Trimming removed 4 bases from V and 8 bases from J, with 12 bases in between. The V gene's germline CDR1 is SGHRS and CDR2 YFSETQ. The CDR3 is 12 amino acids. The CDR3 loop reads CASSLVGVGYTF. DNA for the CDR3: TGCGCCAGCAGCCTCGTAGGGGTCGGCTACACCTTC.

The J gene is TRBJ2-2, the V gene TRBV7-6; TRBD2 might be the D (6 bases). The V gene lost 3 bases and the J gene lost 7 bases, with 18 bases spanning the gap. CDR1 is SGHVS, CDR2 FNYEAQ, per germline. The CDR3 totals 16 residues. The CDR3 DNA is TGTGCCAGCAGCTTGGGACTTCCCCGGGATGGCGGGGAGCTGTTTTTT. Amino acid sequence: CASSLGLPRDGGELFF.

The genes are TRBV7-6 and TRBJ1-1; D perhaps matches TRBD1 (6 bases). The CDR3 sequence is 14 residues long. With 1 base removed from V and 8 bases from J, the gap between germline ends came to 14 bases. From germline, CDR1 is SGHVS and CDR2 FNYEAQ. The chain's CDR3 is CASSLEGTQGEAFF. The CDR3 region has the DNA TGTGCCAGCAGCTTAGAGGGAACCCAGGGGGAAGCTTTCTTT.

The chain carries TRBV12-5 and TRBJ2-5; no reliable D call. V was trimmed by 3 bases and J by 6 bases, leaving 5 bases between them. From germline, CDR1 is LGHNT and CDR2 FRNRAP. This CDR3 is built from 11 residues. CDR3 in DNA: TGTGCTAGTGGTTTTCTTCAGACCCAGTACTTC. Protein product: CASGFLQTQYF. Using reference TRBV12-5 and TRBJ2-5 for the parts outside the CDR3, the full variable domain is DARVTQTPRHKVTEMGQEVTMRCQPILGHNTVFWYRQTMMQGLELLAYFRNRAPLDDSGMPKDRFSAEMPDATLATLKIQPSEPRDSAVYFCASGFLQTQYFGPGTRLLVL.

V gene TRBV3-1 (or the pseudogene TRBV3-2) combines with J gene TRBJ1-6, with a weak D call TRBD1 (5 bases). V lost 4 bases and J 8 bases, leaving 18 bases between the germline ends. The CDR3 consists of 16 residues. CDR1 and CDR2 from the germline V gene are LGHDT and YNNKEL (reference sequence). The CDR3 protein is CASSPNHGGRDSPLHF. The CDR3 nucleotides read TGTGCCAGCAGCCCGAACCACGGGGGTCGGGATTCACCCCTCCACTTT.

V and J are TRBV3-1 (or the pseudogene TRBV3-2) and TRBJ2-5, with TRBD2 matching over 12 bases. CDR3 length: 18 amino acids. Germline assignment: CDR1 LGHDT and CDR2 YNNKEL (reference sequence). Trimming at V came to 1 base and at J to 0 bases, leaving 6 bases not matched to a gene. The CDR3, as DNA: TGTGCCAGCAGCCAAGCGTGGACTAGCGGGGAGGACCAAGAGACCCAGTACTTC. Translation: CASSQAWTSGEDQETQYF.

This chain links TRBV5-4 with TRBJ2-3; the D gene is possibly TRBD1 (5 bases). Germline lookup yields CDR1 SGHNT and CDR2 YYREEE (reference sequence). This CDR3 contains 15 residues. V lost 4 bases, J lost 7 bases, and 19 bases lay in between. The CDR3 spells CASSPRQGEGNTQYF. The CDR3 bases are TGTGCCAGCAGCCCCCGGCAGGGTGAAGGGAATACGCAGTATTTT.

V is TRBV2 and J is TRBJ2-2; D not certain. Trimming took 3 bases from V and 4 from J, leaving 12 bases between them. The CDR3 is 15 residues long. CDR1 and CDR2 from the germline V gene are SNHLY and FYNNEI. CDR3: CASSEVLVRTGELFF. CDR3 coding DNA: TGTGCCAGCAGTGAGGTCCTAGTTCGCACCGGGGAGCTGTTTTTT.

This chain uses TRBV9 with TRBJ1-4; TRBD1 agrees at 9 bases. Germline assignment: CDR1 SGDLS and CDR2 YYNGEE. The CDR3 spans 15 residues. J was trimmed by 2 bases and V by 4 bases; bases with no gene match: 3. CDR3 nucleotides: TGTGCCAGCAGCATAGGACAGGGGACTAATGAAAAACTGTTTTTT. Its protein is CASSIGQGTNEKLFF.

V gene TRBV27 combines with J gene TRBJ2-1; a weak D match, TRBD1 (5 bases). Germline CDR1 is MNHEY and CDR2 is SMNVEV (reference sequence). V lost 5 bases, J lost 3 bases, and 14 bases lay in between. The CDR3 loop spans 15 amino acids. CDR3 protein: CASSSRALHYNEQFF. For the CDR3, the DNA is TGTGCCAGCAGTAGCAGGGCGCTGCACTACAATGAGCAGTTCTTC.

This clone was recorded once. The gene calls are TRBV5-6 and TRBJ1-1, with a possible D match to TRBD1 (6 bases). There are 14 residues in the CDR3. Germline V gives CDR1 SGHDT, CDR2 YYEEEE. Trimming removed 4 bases at V and 3 bases at J, with 13 bases between. The CDR3 coding sequence is TGTGCCAGCAGCCGGGACACTCGATACACTGAAGCTTTCTTT. This sequence encodes CASSRDTRYTEAFF. Full variable domain (missing parts from reference TRBV5-6 and TRBJ1-1): DAGVTQSPTHLIKTRGQQVTLRCSPKSGHDTVSWYQQALGQGPQFIFQYYEEEERQRGNFPDRFSGHQFPNYSSELNVNALLLGDSALYLCASSRDTRYTEAFFGQGTRLTVV.

The rearrangement uses TRBV11-2 and TRBJ1-1; a weak D match, TRBD1 (6 bases). V was clipped by 5 bases and J by 0 bases, with 16 bases between them. The germline gives CDR1 SGHAT, CDR2 FQNNGV. There are 16 residues in the CDR3. The CDR3 protein is CASSRPGQTMNTEAFF. Written as DNA, the CDR3 is TGTGCCAGCAGCCGACCGGGACAAACTATGAACACTGAAGCTTTCTTT. The complete variable domain, with remaining parts taken from reference TRBV11-2 and TRBJ1-1, reads EAGVAQSPRYKIIEKRQSVAFWCNPISGHATLYWYQQILGQGPKLLIQFQNNGVVDDSQLPKDRFSAERLKGVDSTLKIQPAKLEDSAVYLCASSRPGQTMNTEAFFGQGTRLTVV.

The gene calls are TRBV12-3 or TRBV12-4 and TRBJ1-3, with TRBD1 matching 7 bases. The CDR3 has 13 residues. Trimming at V came to 4 bases and at J to 4 bases, leaving 1 base not matched to a gene. CDR3: CASSSRGGNTIYF. The CDR3 DNA sequence: TGTGCCAGCAGTTCCAGGGGGGGAAACACCATATATTTT.

V gene TRBV4-1 combines with J gene TRBJ2-2; TRBD1 aligns across 10 bases. Germline lookup yields CDR1 MGHRA and CDR2 YSYEKL. The length of the CDR3 is 16 residues. Trimming cost V 4 bases and J 6 bases; bases outside gene matches: 8. CDR3 sequence reads: CASSPTDRGVPGELFF. CDR3 sequence (DNA): TGCGCCAGCAGCCCCACGGACAGGGGGGTTCCCGGGGAGCTGTTTTTT.

This clone was counted only a few times. The J gene is TRBJ2-7, the V gene TRBV11-1; TRBD1 matches at 8 bases. Losses at the gene ends were 1 base for V and 2 bases for J; bases not matched to a gene: 7. The CDR3 has 16 amino acids. CDR1 and CDR2 from the germline V gene are SGHAT and FQDESV (reference sequence). The CDR3: CASSLVPGQGPYEQYF. Here the CDR3 DNA reads TGTGCCAGCAGCTTAGTCCCTGGACAGGGCCCCTACGAGCAGTACTTC.